The 17 T cell receptor beta chains below come from one sample, sequenced in a study of T cells in localized non-small cell lung cancer. Libraries were prepared by immunoSEQ multiplex PCR; TCRdb keeps only in-frame clonotypes and omits some of them. The sample has about 13,000 clones; 25% to 30% are singletons. Sequencing used lung tumor tissue, obtained before any cancer treatment. The origin of the receptors is a female donor older than 55 with stage I lung adenocarcinoma.

This clone was recorded at least ten times. The chain couples TRBV11-3 to TRBJ1-2; maybe TRBD1 (5 bases). CDR3 size: 15 residues. The germline V gene has CDR1 SGHNT and CDR2 YENEEA. With 2 bases removed from V and 3 bases from J, the gap between germline ends came to 13 bases. The CDR3 coding sequence is TGTGCCAGCAGCTTAACCGGGGCGTCATACTATGGCTACACCTTC. Translating gives CASSLTGASYYGYTF.

A few counts support this clone. This chain joins TRBV11-3 and TRBJ1-2; the match to TRBD1 covers 10 bases. The germline V gene encodes CDR1 SGHNT and CDR2 YENEEA. This CDR3 is 14 amino acids long. After removal of 7 bases from V and 8 bases from J, the junction contained 10 bases not matched to a gene. CDR3 loop: CASIKTGQGKGYTF. The CDR3 region has the DNA TGTGCCAGCATAAAGACGGGACAGGGGAAGGGCTACACCTTC. The whole variable domain, filled in from reference TRBV11-3 and TRBJ1-2, reads EAGVVQSPRYKIIEKKQPVAFWCNPISGHNTLYWYLQNLGQGPELLIRYENEEAVDDSQLPKDRFSAERLKGVDSTLKIQPAELGDSAVYLCASIKTGQGKGYTFGSGTRLTVV.

CDR3 bases: TGTGCCAGCAGTTACGAGGTTTCCTACAATGAGCAGTTCTTC. Amino acids: CASSYEVSYNEQFF. The rearrangement links TRBV6-8 to TRBJ2-1; D unclear. Germline loops: CDR1 MNHGY, CDR2 SAAAGT. Trimming pared 2 bases from V and 1 base from J, leaving 6 bases between. The CDR3 sequence is 14 residues long.

This clone was found many times. The J gene is TRBJ2-5, the V gene TRBV6-7; D perhaps matches TRBD2 (5 bases). TRBV6-7 is given ORF status, its function remaining uncertain. This CDR3 comprises 14 residues. With 7 bases removed from V and 2 bases from J, the gap between germline ends came to 14 bases. In nucleotides, the CDR3 is TGTGCCAGCACACGGGGAGCGGATCAAGAGACCCAGTACTTC. As protein: CASTRGADQETQYF.

This clone turned up a few times. V is TRBV6-8 and J is TRBJ1-1; TRBD1 might be the D (5 bases). In germline, CDR1 is MNHGY, CDR2 SAAAGT. CDR3 length: 17 residues. Deletions cut 7 bases from V and 0 bases from J, with 21 bases between. The CDR3 loop is CASTYPPGGPMNTEAFF. CDR3 DNA sequence: TGTGCCAGCACCTACCCCCCGGGGGGACCAATGAACACTGAAGCTTTCTTT.

This clone was observed at least ten times. V is TRBV11-3 and J is TRBJ2-6; D ambiguous. V dropped 2 bases and J dropped 1 base, with 6 bases sitting between them. CDR1 SGHNT and CDR2 YENEEA come from the germline V gene. CDR3 length: 15 amino acids. CDR3 in DNA: TGTGCCAGCAGCTTAATTCTGTCTGGGGCCAACGTCCTGACTTTC. Protein: CASSLILSGANVLTF.

The V call is TRBV11-3, the J call TRBJ1-2, with 7 bases that match TRBD1. This CDR3 contains 14 residues. The V gene's germline CDR1 is SGHNT and CDR2 YENEEA. Germline trimming cut 3 bases from V and 5 bases from J; bases unmatched to any gene: 6. CDR3 loop: CASSFSTGSYGYTF. DNA for the CDR3: TGTGCCAGCAGCTTTTCGACAGGGAGTTATGGCTACACCTTC.

This clone ranks as medium-sized. The rearrangement links TRBV19 to TRBJ1-6; 9 bases align to TRBD1. V dropped 6 bases and J dropped 10; count of bases not matched to a gene: 7. This CDR3 has 14 amino acids. Germline CDR1 is LNHDA and CDR2 is SQIVND (reference sequence). The CDR3 region is CASSIGTGMSPLHF. The CDR3, as DNA: TGTGCCAGTAGCATTGGGACAGGGATGTCACCCCTCCACTTT.

The rearrangement uses TRBV6-8 and TRBJ2-2; D possibly corresponds to TRBD2 (6 bases). V lost 5 bases and J lost 5, with 15 bases in between. The germline V gene has CDR1 MNHGY and CDR2 SAAAGT. This CDR3 is 15 amino acids long. CDR3 bases: TGTGCCAGCAGTCCTTGGGGGGATCGGACCGGGGAGCTGTTTTTT. Amino acids: CASSPWGDRTGELFF.

This clone was seen many times. The V and J genes are TRBV11-3 and TRBJ2-1; a possible D gene is TRBD2 (6 bases). Germline CDR1 SGHNT, CDR2 YENEEA. The V and J ends lost 7 bases and 10 bases respectively, with 20 bases between them. This CDR3 has 14 residues. CDR3 sequence reads: CASTAGRPTLEQFF. DNA for the CDR3: TGTGCCAGCACCGCCGGGAGACCCACGCTAGAGCAGTTCTTC.

J is TRBJ2-1 and V is TRBV11-3; 8 bases line up with TRBD2. The CDR3 is made up of 16 amino acids. The germline gives CDR1 SGHNT, CDR2 YENEEA. The ends lost 5 bases at V and 0 bases at J; junction bases unmatched: 6. The DNA of the CDR3 is TGTGCCAGCAGCCCTTTCAGCGGGAGCTCCTACAATGAGCAGTTCTTC. Translating it yields CASSPFSGSSYNEQFF.

In DNA form, the CDR3 reads TGTGCCAGCTCCCCCCCGGGCGGGGAGAACACTGAAGCTTTCTTT. Residues: CASSPPGGENTEAFF. This chain uses TRBV18 with TRBJ1-1; D call uncertain. The CDR3 is made up of 15 amino acids. The ends were cut back, 6 bases at V and 1 base at J, with 15 bases in the middle. CDR1 KGHSH and CDR2 LQKENI come from the germline V gene.

The chain recombines TRBV10-2 with TRBJ1-1, with a tentative D call TRBD1 (5 bases). The germline V gene has CDR1 WSHSY and CDR2 SAAADI. Trimming removed 6 bases from V and 1 base from J, with 6 bases in between. This CDR3 contains 12 residues. In DNA form, the CDR3 reads TGCGCCAGCAGAACAGGGAACACTGAAGCTTTCTTT. Translating gives CASRTGNTEAFF.

This clone came up many times. The V call is TRBV11-3, the J call TRBJ2-6; the D is unclear. V dropped 4 bases and J dropped 0 bases, with 7 bases sitting between them. CDR3 length: 15 amino acids. The germline CDR1 and CDR2 sequences are SGHNT and YENEEA. For the CDR3, the DNA is TGTGCCAGCAGCTCCCTCTCCTCTGGGGCCAACGTCCTGACTTTC. This translates into CASSSLSSGANVLTF.

This clone was seen a handful of times. The J gene is TRBJ1-1, the V gene TRBV11-3, with D unclear. The germline CDR1 and CDR2 sequences are SGHNT and YENEEA. Between the trimmed V and J ends, which lost 3 bases and 5 bases, there was a span of 16 bases. This CDR3 is 15 amino acids long. DNA for the CDR3: TGTGCCAGCAGCTTGGGTCCAGGCGGTGGAACTGAAGCTTTCTTT. This translates into CASSLGPGGGTEAFF. Full variable domain (missing parts from reference TRBV11-3 and TRBJ1-1): EAGVVQSPRYKIIEKKQPVAFWCNPISGHNTLYWYLQNLGQGPELLIRYENEEAVDDSQLPKDRFSAERLKGVDSTLKIQPAELGDSAVYLCASSLGPGGGTEAFFGQGTRLTVV.

There are a few counts of this clone. This chain links TRBV6-8 with TRBJ1-3; TRBD1 might be the D (6 bases). V was cut by 8 bases and J by 4 bases, with 9 bases left in between. CDR3 length: 12 amino acids. Germline CDR1 and CDR2: MNHGY and SAAAGT. CDR3 nucleotide sequence: TGTGCCAGCCGGGACACAGGAAACACCATATATTTT. This gives the protein CASRDTGNTIYF.

The chain carries TRBV9 and TRBJ2-1; D not certain. Trimming removed 0 bases from V and 7 bases from J, with 8 bases in between. Looked up from germline, CDR1 is SGDLS and CDR2 is YYNGEE. This CDR3 spans 13 amino acids. The CDR3 DNA reads TGTGCCAGCAGCGTAGGGGCGTGGAATGAGCAGTTCTTC. Its protein is CASSVGAWNEQFF.